These T cell receptor beta chains were read from a single sample in a study of blood T cell repertoires in COVID-19. Profiled with immunoSEQ multiplex PCR; TCRdb holds only in-frame clones, not every one. The data hold around 100,000 clones, with 85% observed a single time. Sequences were obtained from peripheral blood. The receptor set was obtained from a human donor in a cohort sampled during active COVID-19. The CDR3 runs from the conserved cysteine through the conserved F or W. A D gene is named only where the DNA matches it firmly. The size field is filled for only some rows; it gives once, few, many or a size class.

v_call	j_call	d_call	clone_size	cdr3_nt	cdr3_aa
TRBV30	TRBJ2-7	TRBD2	NA	TGTGCCTGGAGTCACGCGGGAGGAAGCTACGAGCAGTACTTC	CAWSHAGGSYEQYF
TRBV27	TRBJ2-5	NA	NA	TGTGCCAGCAGTTTATCAATTCCGGGGATCGAGACCCAGTACTTC	CASSLSIPGIETQYF
TRBV13	TRBJ2-1	TRBD1	NA	TGTGCCAGCAGCCCAGAGAAGGACAGGGGCCGATACAATGAGCAGTTCTTC	CASSPEKDRGRYNEQFF
TRBV6-6	TRBJ2-3	TRBD2	NA	TGTGCCAGCAGGGCAGCGGGGGGGCCCGATACGCAGTATTTT	CASRAAGGPDTQYF
TRBV4-2	TRBJ2-5	NA	NA	TGTGCCAGCAGCCAAGACAGGCAAGAGACCCAGTACTTC	CASSQDRQETQYF
TRBV5-1	TRBJ2-3	TRBD2	NA	TGCGCCAGCAGCTCCAGCGGGAGGGCCGCAGATACGCAGTATTTT	CASSSSGRAADTQYF
TRBV11-1	TRBJ2-4	NA	NA	TGTGCCAGCAGTCGAGATATTAACATTCAGTACTTC	CASSRDINIQYF
TRBV7-2	TRBJ2-1	TRBD2	NA	TGTGCCAGCACCGGACTAGCGGGGGGGCCTCCATACAATGAGCAGTTCTTC	CASTGLAGGPPYNEQFF
TRBV19	TRBJ2-7	TRBD1	NA	TGTGCCAGTACTAGGGACAGCGCCTACGTTGGCGAGCAGTACTTC	CASTRDSAYVGEQYF
TRBV5-1	TRBJ2-2	TRBD1	NA	TGCGCCAGCAGCCCCGGACAGGGGTTAAAGACCGGGGAGCTGTTTTTT	CASSPGQGLKTGELFF
TRBV4-1	TRBJ2-1	TRBD2	NA	TGCGCCAGCAGCCAAGATGGTCGGGAGGGTTGGAATGAGCAGTTCTTC	CASSQDGREGWNEQFF
TRBV21-1	TRBJ2-7	NA	NA	TGTGCCAGCACCACCCCGGGACTAGCGGGAGGAAAGACCTACGAGCAGTACTTC	CASTTPGLAGGKTYEQYF
TRBV7-9	TRBJ2-2	TRBD2	NA	TGTGCCAGCAGCCCGTCGGCAGCGGGAGGGAACACCGGGGAGCTGTTTTTT	CASSPSAAGGNTGELFF
TRBV5-1	TRBJ2-7	TRBD2	NA	TGCGCCAGCTCTGCGACTAGCGGGAGATACGAGCAGTACTTC	CASSATSGRYEQYF
TRBV2	TRBJ1-5	NA	NA	TGTGCCAGCAGCTTGGGTGGGGCAGGGGATCGGCCCCAGCATTTT	CASSLGGAGDRPQHF
TRBV10-3	TRBJ2-3	TRBD2	NA	TGTGCCATCAGTGGCGGGACTAGCGGCCTCTTCGATACGCAGTATTTT	CAISGGTSGLFDTQYF
TRBV6-5	TRBJ2-5	TRBD2	NA	TGTGCCAGCAGTCTACTAGCGGGAGGGCCAGAGACCCAGTACTTC	CASSLLAGGPETQYF
TRBV5-5	TRBJ1-4	NA	once	TGTGCCAGCAGCGAAGACAGCGCTAATGAAAAACTGTTTTTT	CASSEDSANEKLFF
TRBV3-1/TRBV3-2	TRBJ2-7	NA	once	TGTGCCAGCAGCCCGAGTGAGACCTACGAGCAGTACTTC	CASSPSETYEQYF
TRBV15	TRBJ2-7	TRBD1	NA	TGTGCCACCAGCAGGACAGACAGGGGCTACGAGCAGTACTTC	CATSRTDRGYEQYF
TRBV9	TRBJ2-3	NA	NA	TGTGCCAGCGCGTTCACAGATACGCAGTATTTT	CASAFTDTQYF
TRBV28	TRBJ1-5	NA	NA	TGTGCCAGCAGGGGGGGGGTAATCGATCAGCCCCAGCATTTT	CASRGGVIDQPQHF
TRBV10-2	TRBJ1-4	TRBD1	NA	TGCGCCAGCAGTCCTCAGGGGGCGGGTGAAAAACTGTTTTTT	CASSPQGAGEKLFF
TRBV5-1	TRBJ2-7	TRBD1	once	TGCGCCAGCAGCCCAGCTGACAGGGTAGACGAGCAGTACTTC	CASSPADRVDEQYF
TRBV7-3	TRBJ2-5	NA	NA	TGTGCCAGCAGCTTATCGGGGGGCCGAGAGACCCAGTACTTC	CASSLSGGRETQYF
TRBV7-2	TRBJ2-3	NA	NA	TGTGCCAGCAGCTTAGAGATGGGGAGATCGAGCACAGATACGCAGTATTTT	CASSLEMGRSSTDTQYF
TRBV9	TRBJ2-5	TRBD2	NA	TGTGCCAGCAGCCCCCCTAGCGGGACTCAAGAGACCCAGTACTTC	CASSPPSGTQETQYF
TRBV7-3	TRBJ2-1	TRBD2	NA	TGTGCCAGCAGCTCTAGCGGGAGAGACTATGAGCAGTTCTTC	CASSSSGRDYEQFF
TRBV2	TRBJ2-1	TRBD2	NA	TGTGCCAGCAGGGAGACTAGCGGGGACACAAAGGGGTTCTTC	CASRETSGDTKGFF
TRBV28	TRBJ2-7	NA	few	TGTGCCAGCAGAAACAGGGTCGGCGAGCAGTACTTC	CASRNRVGEQYF
TRBV6-5	TRBJ1-6	NA	NA	TGTGCCAGCAGTTACTCGACACAGGCCTATAATTCACCCCTCCACTTT	CASSYSTQAYNSPLHF
TRBV7-8	TRBJ2-3	NA	NA	TGTGCCAGCAGCTGGGGGGGACACACAGATACGCAGTATTTT	CASSWGGHTDTQYF
TRBV24-1	TRBJ2-1	TRBD2	NA	TGTGCCACCAGTGATCCCTTTAGCGGGAGCAATGAGCAGTTCTTC	CATSDPFSGSNEQFF
TRBV5-1	TRBJ2-3	TRBD2	NA	TGCGCCAGCAGCTTGCCTAGCGGCGGGGGGGCCACAGATACGCAGTATTTT	CASSLPSGGGATDTQYF
TRBV4-2	TRBJ1-4	NA	few	TGTGCCAGCAGCCAAGATGGACAGCTTGCAACTAATGAAAAACTGTTTTTT	CASSQDGQLATNEKLFF
TRBV4-3	TRBJ2-1	TRBD1	NA	TGCGCCAGCAGCCAAGATTACGGGACAGAGAATGAGCAGTTCTTC	CASSQDYGTENEQFF
TRBV6-6	TRBJ2-1	NA	NA	TGTGCCAGCAGTTGGACCAGGGACAATGAGCAGTTCTTC	CASSWTRDNEQFF
TRBV30	TRBJ2-5	NA	NA	TGTGCCTGGAGTCCCCAGCAAGAGACCCAGTACTTC	CAWSPQQETQYF
TRBV28	TRBJ2-2	TRBD1	NA	TGTGCCAGCACCCCGGGGGTCAGGGGGCCTGAATCGAACACCGGGGAGCTGTTTTTT	CASTPGVRGPESNTGELFF
TRBV5-1	TRBJ1-1	NA	NA	TGCGCCAGCAGCTTTTTCTATGACACTGAAGCCTTCTTT	CASSFFYDTEAFF
TRBV19	TRBJ1-1	NA	NA	TGTGCCAGTAGCGGGAGATACACTGAAGCTTTCTTT	CASSGRYTEAFF
TRBV18	TRBJ2-5	NA	NA	TGTGCCAGCTCACCGGGTAGCGGAGGAGAGACCCAGTACTTC	CASSPGSGGETQYF
TRBV7-6	TRBJ2-3	NA	NA	TGTGCCAGCAGCTCCGTCCCCACAGATACGCAGTATTTT	CASSSVPTDTQYF
TRBV15	TRBJ1-4	TRBD1	NA	TGTGCCACCAGCAGAGACCCGGGACAGGGTAGTGAAAAACTGTTTTTT	CATSRDPGQGSEKLFF
TRBV3-1/TRBV3-2	TRBJ2-1	NA	once	TGTGCCAGCAGCCAATCCCGGGGGAAGTTTAGCTCCTACAATGAGCAGTTCTTC	CASSQSRGKFSSYNEQFF
TRBV3-1/TRBV3-2	TRBJ1-6	TRBD1	few	TGTGCCAGCAGCCGCCTACAGGGGTTTGATTCACCCCTCCACTTT	CASSRLQGFDSPLHF
TRBV9	TRBJ2-1	NA	NA	TGTGCCAGCAGCCCCGGAGGATTGACTAACTACAATGAGCAGTTCTTC	CASSPGGLTNYNEQFF
TRBV2	TRBJ1-4	TRBD1	NA	TGTGCCAGCAGTGAAGACGGACAGGCAACTAATGAAAAACTGTTTTTT	CASSEDGQATNEKLFF
TRBV6-5	TRBJ1-1	NA	once	TGTGCCAGCAGTTATGGGGGGTCCCTGGTAAACACTGAAGCTTTCTTT	CASSYGGSLVNTEAFF
TRBV27	TRBJ1-5	NA	NA	TGTGCCAGCAGTTGGGCAGGGAGCAATCAGCCCCAGCATTTT	CASSWAGSNQPQHF
TRBV19	TRBJ1-5	NA	NA	TGTGCCAGTAGTATAGGGGCGGACTATCAGCCCCAGCATTTT	CASSIGADYQPQHF
TRBV27	TRBJ1-2	TRBD1	NA	TGTGCCAGCAGTCCGATACAGGGGTACTACTATGGCTACACCTTC	CASSPIQGYYYGYTF
TRBV5-1	TRBJ2-1	TRBD2	NA	TGCGCCAGCAGCCCGGTAAGCGGGAGTCACAATGAGCAGTTCTTC	CASSPVSGSHNEQFF
TRBV5-1	TRBJ2-7	TRBD1	NA	TGCGCCAGCAGCTTGGAAGGGCTGGGACAGGGGGCAAACGAGCAGTACTTC	CASSLEGLGQGANEQYF